The text below deals with one TCR beta chain. The sample belongs to a study of cytomegalovirus exposure and HLA in healthy donors. The CDR3 covers 14 residues. Unmatched junction bases numbered 4, after V lost 5 bases and J lost 6 bases. Germline CDR1 is SEHNR and CDR2 is FQNEAQ (reference sequence). Method: immunoSEQ multiplex PCR; TCRdb's copy keeps in-frame clones and lacks some. This table holds tens of thousands of clones, 92% found once. The chain combines TRBV7-9 with TRBJ1-4; 9 nucleotides line up with TRBD1. Source material: PBMCs. The origin of this receptor is a man younger than 30 in good health and CMV-seronegative. The CDR3 DNA reads TGTGCCAGCAGCAGGGACAGGGCTGATGAAAAACTGTTTTTT. Protein: CASSRDRADEKLFF.